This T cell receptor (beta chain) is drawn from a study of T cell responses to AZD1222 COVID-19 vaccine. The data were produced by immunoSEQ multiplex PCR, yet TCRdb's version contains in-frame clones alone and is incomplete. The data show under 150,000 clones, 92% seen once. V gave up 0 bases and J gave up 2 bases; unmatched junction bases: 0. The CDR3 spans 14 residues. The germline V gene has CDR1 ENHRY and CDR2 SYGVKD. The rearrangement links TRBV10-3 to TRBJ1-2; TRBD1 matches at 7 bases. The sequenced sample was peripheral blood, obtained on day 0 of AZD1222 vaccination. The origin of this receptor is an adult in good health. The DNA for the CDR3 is TGTGCCATCAGTGAGTCGGGACAGAACTATGGCTACACCTTC. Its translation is CAISESGQNYGYTF.